The 8 T cell receptor beta chains reported below all come from one sample, sequenced in a study of beta chain features in type 1 diabetes. Study results and limitations: For Type 1 diabetes patients, all four CD4+ subsets carried TCRB CDR3s that were moderately but significantly shorter.

The antigens these receptors bind are not known. cDNA synthesis used the whole RNA isolate, giving expressed TCRB sequences. The repertoire was sequenced with immunoSEQ multiplex PCR; TCRdb's copy has only in-frame clones and lacks some. The sample lists about 160,000 clones, around 8.6% occurring once. The sample taken for sequencing was central memory CD4+ T cells from blood. Receptor source: a woman aged 18-29 years with type 1 diabetes.

The chain links TRBV7-9 to TRBJ2-7; TRBD1 matches 8 bases. In germline, CDR1 is SEHNR, CDR2 FQNEAQ (reference sequence). The V and J ends lost 3 bases and 2 bases, in that order; junction bases with no gene match: 9. This CDR3 has 16 residues. Here the CDR3 DNA reads TGTGCCAGCAGCTTGGCTGTAGGGACAGGCACCTACGAGCAGTACTTC. Amino acids: CASSLAVGTGTYEQYF.

This clone was counted only a few times. This chain uses TRBV14 with TRBJ1-1; D gene unclear. V was trimmed by 2 bases and J by 5 bases, leaving 15 bases between them. The germline gives CDR1 SGHDN, CDR2 FVKESK. The CDR3 is 15 amino acids. The chain's CDR3 is CASSQPGAWWTEAFF. The CDR3 bases are TGTGCCAGCAGCCAACCCGGAGCTTGGTGGACTGAAGCTTTCTTT. The full variable domain, completed using reference TRBV14 and TRBJ1-1, is EAGVTQFPSHSVIEKGQTVTLRCDPISGHDNLYWYRRVMGKEIKFLLHFVKESKQDESGMPNNRFLAERTGGTYSTLKVQPAELEDSGVYFCASSQPGAWWTEAFFGQGTRLTVV.

This clone has only a few counts. The chain uses TRBV15 and TRBJ1-1; the D gene is possibly TRBD1 (6 bases). CDR1 LNHNV and CDR2 YYDKDF come from the germline V gene (reference sequence). Trimming stripped 0 bases from V and 7 bases from J, with 18 bases between. The CDR3 is made up of 16 amino acids. This CDR3 reads CATSRDRSGVEGEAFF. CDR3 sequence (DNA): TGTGCCACCAGCAGAGACCGGTCAGGGGTAGAGGGTGAAGCTTTCTTT.

The CDR3 DNA is TGCGCCAGCAGCTGGGGGACTAGCGGAGCAGATACGCAGTATTTT. Its translation is CASSWGTSGADTQYF. The chain uses TRBV5-1 and TRBJ2-3; 11 bases line up with TRBD2. V lost 3 bases, J lost 4 bases, and 4 bases stayed unmatched. CDR3 size: 15 residues. The germline gives CDR1 SGHRS, CDR2 YFSETQ.

The chain joins TRBV7-2 to TRBJ1-5; D ambiguous. Trimming left V 5 bases short and J 7 bases short, with 9 bases between. Per the germline V gene, CDR1 is SGHTA and CDR2 is FQGNSA. CDR3 size: 12 residues. The CDR3 region is CASSPSGQPQHF. The CDR3 nucleotides read TGTGCCAGCAGCCCCTCAGGACAGCCCCAGCATTTT.

The genes are TRBV19 and TRBJ2-1; 8 bases match TRBD2. The CDR3 has 17 residues. In germline, CDR1 is LNHDA, CDR2 SQIVND (reference sequence). V trimming: 7 bases; J trimming: 4 bases; junction bases outside the gene matches: 15. The CDR3 DNA reads as TGTGCCAGTAAATCCCGGGGTAGCGGGACCCTATACAATGAGCAGTTCTTC. This encodes CASKSRGSGTLYNEQFF.

This clone was seen only a few times. The V and J genes are TRBV7-9 and TRBJ2-3, with 7 bases matching TRBD2. Unmatched junction bases numbered 4, after V lost 2 bases and J lost 2 bases. The CDR3 is made up of 15 amino acids. Germline CDR1 reads SEHNR; CDR2 reads FQNEAQ (reference sequence). The CDR3 DNA reads TGTGCCAGCAGCTTACTAGCGGTTACCACAGATACGCAGTATTTT. Translation: CASSLLAVTTDTQYF.

The rearrangement uses TRBV11-3 and TRBJ2-3, with a possible D match to TRBD2 (5 bases). Per the germline V gene, CDR1 is SGHNT and CDR2 is YENEEA. This CDR3 contains 16 residues. V dropped 5 bases and J dropped 3 bases, with 18 bases sitting between them. The CDR3 protein is CASSLESGGETDTQYF. The CDR3 nucleotides read TGTGCCAGCAGCCTCGAGAGCGGAGGCGAGACAGATACGCAGTATTTT.